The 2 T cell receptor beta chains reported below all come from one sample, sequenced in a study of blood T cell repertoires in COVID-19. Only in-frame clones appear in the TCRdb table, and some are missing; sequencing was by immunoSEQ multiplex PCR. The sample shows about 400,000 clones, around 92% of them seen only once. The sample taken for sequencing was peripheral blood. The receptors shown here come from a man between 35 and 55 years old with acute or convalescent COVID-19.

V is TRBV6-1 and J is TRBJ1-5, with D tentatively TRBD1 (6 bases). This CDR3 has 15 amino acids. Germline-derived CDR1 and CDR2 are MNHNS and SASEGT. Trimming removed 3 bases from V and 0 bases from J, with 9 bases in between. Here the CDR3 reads CASSDAGASNQPQHF. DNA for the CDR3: TGTGCCAGCAGTGACGCAGGGGCTAGCAATCAGCCCCAGCATTTT.

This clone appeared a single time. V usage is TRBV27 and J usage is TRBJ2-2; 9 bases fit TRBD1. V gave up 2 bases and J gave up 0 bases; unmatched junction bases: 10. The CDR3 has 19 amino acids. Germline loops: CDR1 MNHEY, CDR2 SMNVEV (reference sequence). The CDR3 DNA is TGTGCCAGCAGTTTACTTGGGACAGGGAGGTTTGCGAACACCGGGGAGCTGTTTTTT. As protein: CASSLLGTGRFANTGELFF.